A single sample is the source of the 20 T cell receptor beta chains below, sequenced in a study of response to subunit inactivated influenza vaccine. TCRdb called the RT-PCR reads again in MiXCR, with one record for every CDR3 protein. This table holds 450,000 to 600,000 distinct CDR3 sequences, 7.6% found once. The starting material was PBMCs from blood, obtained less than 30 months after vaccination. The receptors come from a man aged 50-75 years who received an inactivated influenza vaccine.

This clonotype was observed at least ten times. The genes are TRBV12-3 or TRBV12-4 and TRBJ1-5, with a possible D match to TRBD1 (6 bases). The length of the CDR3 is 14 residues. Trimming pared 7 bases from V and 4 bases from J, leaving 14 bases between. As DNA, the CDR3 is TGTGCCAGCACCCAGCTTGGGACAAATCAGCCCCAGCATTTT. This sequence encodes CASTQLGTNQPQHF.

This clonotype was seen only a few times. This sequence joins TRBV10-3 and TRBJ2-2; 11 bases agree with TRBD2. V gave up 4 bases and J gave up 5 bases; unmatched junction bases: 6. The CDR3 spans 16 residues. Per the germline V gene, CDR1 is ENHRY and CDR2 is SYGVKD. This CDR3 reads CAISALAGGSTGELFF. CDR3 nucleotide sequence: TGTGCCATCAGTGCGCTAGCGGGAGGTAGTACCGGGGAGCTGTTTTTT.

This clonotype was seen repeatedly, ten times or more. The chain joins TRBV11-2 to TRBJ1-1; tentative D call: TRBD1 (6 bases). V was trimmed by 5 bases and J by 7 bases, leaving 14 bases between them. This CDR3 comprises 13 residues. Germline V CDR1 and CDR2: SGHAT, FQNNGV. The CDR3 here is CASSGTQGHEAFF. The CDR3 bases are TGTGCCAGCAGCGGTACCCAGGGGCATGAAGCTTTCTTT.

The CDR3 protein is CASSRGVGRMEFF. CDR3 in DNA: TGTGCCAGCAGTCGGGGCGTCGGGAGGATGGAGTTCTTC. The chain is built from TRBV6-1 and TRBJ2-1; TRBD2 matches 7 bases. CDR1 is MNHNS and CDR2 is SASEGT in the germline V gene. V was clipped by 5 bases and J by 14 bases; unmatched bases: 12. This CDR3 comprises 13 residues.

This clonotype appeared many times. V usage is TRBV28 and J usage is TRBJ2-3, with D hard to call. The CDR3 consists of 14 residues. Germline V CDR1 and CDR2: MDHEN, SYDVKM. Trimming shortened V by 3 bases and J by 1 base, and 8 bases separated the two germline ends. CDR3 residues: CASSFGSRTDTQYF. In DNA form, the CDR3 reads TGTGCCAGCAGTTTTGGTAGTCGCACAGATACGCAGTATTTT.

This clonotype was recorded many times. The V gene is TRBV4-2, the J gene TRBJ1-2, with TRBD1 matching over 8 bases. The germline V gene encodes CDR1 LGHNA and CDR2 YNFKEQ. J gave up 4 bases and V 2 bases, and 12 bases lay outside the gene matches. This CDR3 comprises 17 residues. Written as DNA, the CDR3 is TGTGCCAGCAGCCAAAAACCCGACAGGGGTCCCGGCTATGGCTACACCTTC. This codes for CASSQKPDRGPGYGYTF.

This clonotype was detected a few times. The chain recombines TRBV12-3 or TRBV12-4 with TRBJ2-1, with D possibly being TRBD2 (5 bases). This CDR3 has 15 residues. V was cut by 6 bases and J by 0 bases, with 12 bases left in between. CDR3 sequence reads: CASSVTGSSYNEQFF. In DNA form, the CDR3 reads TGTGCCAGCAGCGTGACGGGAAGCTCCTACAATGAGCAGTTCTTC.

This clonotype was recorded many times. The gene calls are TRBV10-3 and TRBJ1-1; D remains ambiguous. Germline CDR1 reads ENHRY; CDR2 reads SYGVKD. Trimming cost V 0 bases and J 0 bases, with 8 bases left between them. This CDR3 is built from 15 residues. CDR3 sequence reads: CAISESQLVNTEAFF. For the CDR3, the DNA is TGTGCCATCAGTGAGTCGCAACTGGTGAACACTGAAGCTTTCTTT.

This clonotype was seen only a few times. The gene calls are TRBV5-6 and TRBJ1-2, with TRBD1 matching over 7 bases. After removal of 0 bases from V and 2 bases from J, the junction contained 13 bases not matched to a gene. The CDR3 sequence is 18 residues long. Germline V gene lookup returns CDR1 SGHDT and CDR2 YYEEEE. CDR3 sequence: CASSLAIGTDIPNYGYTF. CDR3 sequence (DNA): TGTGCCAGCAGCTTGGCGATTGGGACAGACATTCCGAACTATGGCTACACCTTC.

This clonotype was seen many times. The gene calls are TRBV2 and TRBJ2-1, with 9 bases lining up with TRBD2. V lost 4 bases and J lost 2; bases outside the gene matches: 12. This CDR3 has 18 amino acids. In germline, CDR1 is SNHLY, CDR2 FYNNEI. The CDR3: CASSGGGGAPGPYNEQFF. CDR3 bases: TGTGCCAGCAGTGGTGGCGGGGGGGCCCCAGGGCCCTACAATGAGCAGTTCTTC.

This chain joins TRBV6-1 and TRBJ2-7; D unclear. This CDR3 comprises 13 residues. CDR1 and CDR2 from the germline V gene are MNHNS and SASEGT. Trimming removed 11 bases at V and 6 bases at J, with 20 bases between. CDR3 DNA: TGTGCCTGCCAGGTTTCCGAATTCTTCGAGCAGTACTTC. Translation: CACQVSEFFEQYF.

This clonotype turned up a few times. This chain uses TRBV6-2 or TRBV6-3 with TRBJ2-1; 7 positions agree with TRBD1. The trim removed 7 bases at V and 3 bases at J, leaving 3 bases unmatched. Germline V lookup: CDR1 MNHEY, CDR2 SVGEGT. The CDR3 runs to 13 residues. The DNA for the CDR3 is TGTGCCAGCAACCGGGACAGCTACAATGAGCAGTTCTTC. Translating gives CASNRDSYNEQFF.

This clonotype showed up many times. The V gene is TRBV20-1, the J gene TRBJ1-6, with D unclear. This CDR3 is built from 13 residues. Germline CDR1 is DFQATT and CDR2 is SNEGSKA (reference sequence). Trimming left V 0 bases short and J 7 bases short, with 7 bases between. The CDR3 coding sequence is TGCAGTGCTAGAGACAGTGGAAATTCACCCCTCCACTTT. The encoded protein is CSARDSGNSPLHF.

CDR3 region: CASSLAGYGGTGSGGYTF. The CDR3 DNA follows: TGCGCCAGCAGCTTGGCCGGGTACGGCGGGACAGGATCCGGTGGCTACACCTTC. This chain connects TRBV5-1 to TRBJ1-2; the match to TRBD1 covers 8 bases. The CDR3 covers 18 residues. V lost 0 bases to trimming and J lost 7 bases; unmatched junction nucleotides: 17. Germline-derived CDR1 and CDR2 are SGHRS and YFSETQ.

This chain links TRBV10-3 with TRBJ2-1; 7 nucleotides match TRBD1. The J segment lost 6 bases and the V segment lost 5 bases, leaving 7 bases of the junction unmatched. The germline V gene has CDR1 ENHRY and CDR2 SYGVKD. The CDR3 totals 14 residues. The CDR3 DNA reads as TGTGCCATCAGTCGAGGGGGCGCGGGCAATGAGCAGTTCTTC. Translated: CAISRGGAGNEQFF.

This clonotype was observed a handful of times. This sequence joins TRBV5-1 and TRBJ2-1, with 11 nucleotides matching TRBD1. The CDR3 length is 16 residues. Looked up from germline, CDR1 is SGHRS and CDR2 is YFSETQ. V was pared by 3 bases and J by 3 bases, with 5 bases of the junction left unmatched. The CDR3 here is CASSSGGTGGYNEQFF. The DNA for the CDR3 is TGCGCCAGCAGCTCCGGTGGGACAGGGGGCTACAATGAGCAGTTCTTC.

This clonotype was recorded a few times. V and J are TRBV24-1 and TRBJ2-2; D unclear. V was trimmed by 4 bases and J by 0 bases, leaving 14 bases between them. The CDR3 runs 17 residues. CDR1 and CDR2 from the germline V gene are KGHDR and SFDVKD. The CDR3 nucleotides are TGTGCCACCAGTGAGGTAGGACCTCCCGCGAACACCGGGGAGCTGTTTTTT. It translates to CATSEVGPPANTGELFF.

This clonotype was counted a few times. CDR3 DNA: TGTGCCAGCAGCCTCATCAAGGGGGCCCAGCAGTTCTTC. It yields the protein CASSLIKGAQQFF. This rearrangement joins TRBV11-3 to TRBJ2-1; 7 nucleotides match TRBD1. Germline V gene lookup returns CDR1 SGHNT and CDR2 YENEEA. J lost 11 bases, V lost 5 bases, and 9 bases had no gene match. The CDR3 consists of 13 residues.

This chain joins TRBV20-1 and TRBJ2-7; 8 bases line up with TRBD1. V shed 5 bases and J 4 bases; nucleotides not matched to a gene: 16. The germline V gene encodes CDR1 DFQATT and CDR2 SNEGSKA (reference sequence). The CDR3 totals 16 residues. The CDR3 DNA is TGCAGTGCTCCGGAGGGGTCCAGGGGGCGCGGGTACGAGCAGTACTTC. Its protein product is CSAPEGSRGRGYEQYF.

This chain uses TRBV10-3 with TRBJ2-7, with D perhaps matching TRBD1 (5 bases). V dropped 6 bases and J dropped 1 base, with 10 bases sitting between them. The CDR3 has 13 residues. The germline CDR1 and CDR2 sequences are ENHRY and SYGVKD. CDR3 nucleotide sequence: TGTGCCATCAGCAAGACAGATTCCTACGAGCAGTACTTC. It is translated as CAISKTDSYEQYF.